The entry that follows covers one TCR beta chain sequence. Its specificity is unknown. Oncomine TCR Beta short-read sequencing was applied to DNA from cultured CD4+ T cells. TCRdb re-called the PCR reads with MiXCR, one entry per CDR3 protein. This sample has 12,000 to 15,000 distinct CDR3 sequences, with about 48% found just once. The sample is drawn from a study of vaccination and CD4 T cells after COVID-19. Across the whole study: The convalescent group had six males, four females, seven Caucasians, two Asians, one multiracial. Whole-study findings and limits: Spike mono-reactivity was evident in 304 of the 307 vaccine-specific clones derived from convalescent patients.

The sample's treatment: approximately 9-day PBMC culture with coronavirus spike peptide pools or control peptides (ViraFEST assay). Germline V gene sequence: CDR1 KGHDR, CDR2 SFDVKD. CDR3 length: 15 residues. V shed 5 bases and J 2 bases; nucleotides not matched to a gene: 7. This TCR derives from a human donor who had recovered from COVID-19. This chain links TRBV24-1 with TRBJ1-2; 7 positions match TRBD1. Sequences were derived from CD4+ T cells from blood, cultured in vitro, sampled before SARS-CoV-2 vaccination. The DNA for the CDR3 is TGTGCCACCAGTGGCAGAAAGACAGGGAACTATGGCTACACCTTC. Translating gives CATSGRKTGNYGYTF.